This TCR beta chain was captured by sequencing in a study of CD4 T cells in relation to SARS-CoV-2 and coronaviruses (dated by TCRdb to about 2021). Background on the whole study: Patient-derived lymphoblastoid cell lines were used to map the HLA restriction of shared crossreactive spike epitopes. The Adaptive Biotechnologies TCR-sequencing kit was used to sequence samples from a few pre-COVID donors and the naive versus memory experiments, whereas other data were Illumina-based. A different, Illumina-based TCR-beta assay was used to sequence expansion assays from other donors in the study. At the level of individual TCR clonotypes, the study evaluated whether memory CD4+ T cells crossreact between the spike proteins of SARS-CoV-2 and those of common cold coronaviruses.

CD4+ T cells from unexposed donors were collected before the COVID-19 pandemic (2011-2018). Naive and memory CD4+ T cells were separated from cryopreserved PBMCs by CD4 enrichment followed by EasySep naive CD4+ T cell enrichment. The leukapheresis product for the unexposed donors was obtained through commercial purchase. Ficoll-Paque PLUS gradient centrifugation was used to isolate PBMCs from leukapheresis product or whole blood. The PBMCs went either fresh into the expansion assay or into cryopreservation at -140 degrees C. The QIAamp Micro DNA Kit was used to extract genomic DNA from the CD4+ T cells. Points the paper makes about the study in general: The study was constrained by small numbers of patients and of tested TCRs. In about 61% of donors, memory CD4+ clonotypes turned up that crossrecognized SARS-CoV-2 and at least one common cold coronavirus spike. Sequencing of naive versus memory cells indicated that the assay detects memory recall responses, not primary responses primed during culture. Crossreactivity analysis centred on spike protein, so crossreactivity against other viral proteins was not assessed. Significantly weaker SARS-CoV-2-driven expansion was shown by crossreactive clones than by monoreactive clones, consistent with antigenic imprinting. Because no donor provided both pre-pandemic and post-infection samples, tracing the source of pre-existing responses was limited.

Deep-resolution immunoSEQ TCR-beta sequencing was performed on DNA from uncultured naive and memory CD4+ T cells. The original methods were these. Preprocessing removed nonproductive sequences and CDR3s not starting with C, not ending with F or W, or shorter than 7 amino acids. Cultured and uncultured naive and memory CD4+ repertoires were searched for CDR3s previously identified as spike- and CEF-reactive. CDR3 homology was quantified as pairwise Levenshtein distance, calculated with the stringdist R package after three terminal residues were trimmed from each end. TCRdb's version of the immuneACCESS table is confined to in-frame rearrangements and falls short of the full clone set. An unresolved V gene accounts for under half of the shortfall where checked; the remainder is of unknown origin. That table furnishes V, J and clone size, whereas the DNA furnished D and trimming. This sample has 60,000 to 75,000 clones in its table, and approximately 93% of those were observed once. The ten largest make up approximately 0.21% of the sample.

The CDR3, from cysteine to phenylalanine, totals 11 residues. The kept DNA is CDR3 alone, 33 bases in frame from the first base. The junction shows trimming of 6 bases on V and 4 bases on J, plus 9 bases between the germline ends. The germline V gene (reference sequence) sets CDR1 to DFQATT and CDR2 to SNEGSKA. On this clone: Which antigen it targets is not known. It has no much larger one-base neighbor in the sample; base qualities were not kept.

This chain joins TRBV20-1 to TRBJ1-1, with TRBD1 tentatively as D gene (5 bases match). The sequence was collected from a human donor in good health. Material: naive CD4+ T cells from PBMCs. In light of the paper, this sample's cell subset or site label describes: naive CD4+ T cells isolated by negative enrichment. The CDR3 protein is CSAEGPTEAFF. The bases are TGCAGTGCCGAGGGACCCACTGAAGCTTTCTTT.